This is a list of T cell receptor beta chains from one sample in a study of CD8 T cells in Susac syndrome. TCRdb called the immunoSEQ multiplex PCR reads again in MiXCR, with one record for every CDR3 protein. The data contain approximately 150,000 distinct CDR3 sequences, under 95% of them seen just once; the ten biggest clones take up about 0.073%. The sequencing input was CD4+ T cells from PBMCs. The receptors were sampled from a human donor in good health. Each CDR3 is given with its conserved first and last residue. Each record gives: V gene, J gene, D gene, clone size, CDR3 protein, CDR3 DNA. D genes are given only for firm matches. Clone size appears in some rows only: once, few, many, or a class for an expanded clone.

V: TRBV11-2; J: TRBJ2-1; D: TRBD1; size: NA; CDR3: CASSLDWSRQGFF; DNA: TGTGCCAGCAGCTTAGATTGGAGCAGACAGGGGTTCTTC
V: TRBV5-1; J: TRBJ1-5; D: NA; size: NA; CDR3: CASSHGGLGQPQHF; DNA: TGCGCCAGCAGCCATGGGGGGCTAGGTCAGCCCCAGCATTTT
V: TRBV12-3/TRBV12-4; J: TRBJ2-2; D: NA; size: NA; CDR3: CASSTSGTSTGELFF; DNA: TGTGCCAGCAGTACCTCCGGGACCTCCACCGGGGAGCTGTTTTTT
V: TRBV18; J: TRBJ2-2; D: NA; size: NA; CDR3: CASSPFQNTGELFF; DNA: TGTGCCAGCTCACCATTCCAGAACACCGGGGAGCTGTTTTTT
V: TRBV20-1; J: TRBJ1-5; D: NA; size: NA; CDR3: CSARGGGRGVGQPQHF; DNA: TGCAGTGCTAGAGGGGGTGGCAGGGGAGTAGGACAGCCCCAGCATTTT
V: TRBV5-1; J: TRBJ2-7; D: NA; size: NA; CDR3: CASSPKTVSGNEQYF; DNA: TGCGCCAGCAGCCCCAAAACAGTCAGCGGTAACGAGCAGTACTTC
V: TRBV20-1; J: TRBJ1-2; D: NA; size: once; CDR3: CSARDDRPRLANGYTF; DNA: TGCAGTGCTAGAGATGATCGGCCCCGGCTGGCTAATGGCTACACCTTC
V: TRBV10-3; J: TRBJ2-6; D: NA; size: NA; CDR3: CAISESAGKRAGANVLTF; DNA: TGTGCCATCAGTGAGTCGGCAGGGAAGCGTGCTGGGGCCAACGTCCTGACTTTC
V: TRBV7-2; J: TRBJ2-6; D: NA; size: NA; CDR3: CASSPSGEAGANVLTF; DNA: TGTGCCAGCAGCCCGTCCGGTGAGGCTGGGGCCAACGTCCTGACTTTC
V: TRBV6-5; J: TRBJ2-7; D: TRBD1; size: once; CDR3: CASSYFGTEDEQYF; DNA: TGTGCCAGCAGTTATTTTGGGACAGAAGACGAGCAGTACTTC
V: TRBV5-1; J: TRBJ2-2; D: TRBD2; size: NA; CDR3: CASSLAPSGGNTGELFF; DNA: TGCGCCAGCAGCTTGGCCCCTAGCGGGGGGAACACCGGGGAGCTGTTTTTT
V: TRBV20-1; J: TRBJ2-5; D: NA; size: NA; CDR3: CSARRKRGAVPRTETQYF; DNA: TGCAGTGCTAGACGCAAAAGGGGGGCAGTCCCTCGCACAGAGACCCAGTACTTC
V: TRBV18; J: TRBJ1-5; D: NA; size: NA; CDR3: CASSQGEGDLGQPQHF; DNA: TGTGCCAGCTCACAGGGTGAGGGGGACTTGGGTCAGCCCCAGCATTTT
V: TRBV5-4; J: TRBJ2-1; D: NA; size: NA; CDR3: CASSRPGNHNEQFF; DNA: TGTGCCAGCAGCCGGCCTGGAAACCACAATGAGCAGTTCTTC
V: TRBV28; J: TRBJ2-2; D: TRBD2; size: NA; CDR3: CASRLAGGDTGELFF; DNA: TGTGCCAGCAGATTAGCGGGAGGGGACACCGGGGAGCTGTTTTTT
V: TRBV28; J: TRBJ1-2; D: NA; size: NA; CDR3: CASSLGTPNGYTF; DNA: TGTGCCAGCAGTTTAGGGACACCAAATGGCTACACCTTC
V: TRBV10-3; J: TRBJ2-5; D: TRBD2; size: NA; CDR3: CAISDQRGVEETQYF; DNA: TGTGCCATCAGTGACCAGCGGGGGGTCGAAGAGACCCAGTACTTC
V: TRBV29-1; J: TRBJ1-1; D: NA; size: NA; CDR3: CSVERTTEAFF; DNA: TGCAGCGTTGAGCGGACAACCGAAGCTTTCTTT
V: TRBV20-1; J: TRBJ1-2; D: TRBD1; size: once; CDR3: CSARDGTGMSGYTF; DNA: TGCAGTGCTAGAGATGGGACAGGGATGAGTGGCTACACCTTC
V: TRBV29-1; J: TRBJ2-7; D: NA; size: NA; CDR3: CSVEGQTYEQYF; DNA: TGCAGCGTTGAGGGACAAACCTACGAGCAGTACTTC
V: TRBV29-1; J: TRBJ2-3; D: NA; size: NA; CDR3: CSFRGSQWDTQYF; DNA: TGCAGTTTTCGGGGCTCTCAGTGGGATACGCAGTATTTT